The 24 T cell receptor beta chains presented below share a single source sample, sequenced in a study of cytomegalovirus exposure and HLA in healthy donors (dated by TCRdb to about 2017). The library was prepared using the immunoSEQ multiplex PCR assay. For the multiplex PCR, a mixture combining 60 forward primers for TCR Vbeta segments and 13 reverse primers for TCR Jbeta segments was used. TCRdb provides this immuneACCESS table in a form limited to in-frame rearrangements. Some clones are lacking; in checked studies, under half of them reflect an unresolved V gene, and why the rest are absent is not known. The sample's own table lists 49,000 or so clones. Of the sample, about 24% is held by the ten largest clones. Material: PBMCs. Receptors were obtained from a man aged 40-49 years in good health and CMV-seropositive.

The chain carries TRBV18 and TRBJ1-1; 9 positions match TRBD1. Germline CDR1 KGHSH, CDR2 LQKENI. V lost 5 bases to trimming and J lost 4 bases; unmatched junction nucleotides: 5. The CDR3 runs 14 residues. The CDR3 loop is CASSTDRGGTEAFF. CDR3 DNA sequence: TGTGCCAGCTCAACGGACAGGGGTGGCACTGAAGCTTTCTTT.

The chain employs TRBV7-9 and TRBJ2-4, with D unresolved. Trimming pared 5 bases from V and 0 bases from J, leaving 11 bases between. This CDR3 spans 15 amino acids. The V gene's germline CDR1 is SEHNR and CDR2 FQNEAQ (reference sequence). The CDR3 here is CASSEDGLAKNIQYF. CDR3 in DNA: TGTGCCAGCAGCGAGGATGGCCTAGCCAAAAACATTCAGTACTTC.

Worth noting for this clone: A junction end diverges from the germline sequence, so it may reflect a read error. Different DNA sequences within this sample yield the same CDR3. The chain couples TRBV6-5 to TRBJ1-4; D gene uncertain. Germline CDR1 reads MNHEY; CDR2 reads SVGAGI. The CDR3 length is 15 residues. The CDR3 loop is CASSPLSGTTEKLFF. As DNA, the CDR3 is TGCGCCAGCAGCCCCTTGTCGGGTACTACTGAAAAACTGTTTTTT.

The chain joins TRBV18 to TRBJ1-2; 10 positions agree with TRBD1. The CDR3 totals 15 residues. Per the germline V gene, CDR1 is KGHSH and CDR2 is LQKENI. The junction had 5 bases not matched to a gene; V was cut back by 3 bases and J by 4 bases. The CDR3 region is CASSPGQGSGYGYTF. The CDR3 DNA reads TGTGCCAGCTCACCGGGACAGGGGTCGGGCTATGGCTACACCTTC.

CDR3 bases: TGTGCCAGCAGTAACGAGCGGGACGGGTACAATGAGCAGTTCTTC. Protein product: CASSNERDGYNEQFF. This chain links TRBV6-6 with TRBJ2-1; 7 bases are shared with TRBD2. Germline CDR1 reads MNHNY; CDR2 reads SVGAGI (reference sequence). The CDR3 runs 15 residues. J lost 4 bases, V lost 5 bases, and 8 bases had no gene match.

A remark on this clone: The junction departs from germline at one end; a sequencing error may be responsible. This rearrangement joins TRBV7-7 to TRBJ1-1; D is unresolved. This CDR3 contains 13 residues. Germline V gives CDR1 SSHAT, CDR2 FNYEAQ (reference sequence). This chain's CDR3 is CASSRLQNTEAFF. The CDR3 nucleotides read TGTGCTAGCAGCCGTTTACAAAACACTGAAGCTTTCTTT.

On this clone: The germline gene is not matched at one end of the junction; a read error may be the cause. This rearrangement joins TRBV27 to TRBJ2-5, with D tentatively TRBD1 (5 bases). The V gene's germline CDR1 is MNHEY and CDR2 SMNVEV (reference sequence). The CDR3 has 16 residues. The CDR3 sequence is CASSISPGSGQETQYF. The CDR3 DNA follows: TGTGCCAGCAGTATATCACCAGGGTCGGGTCAAGAGACCCAGTACTTC.

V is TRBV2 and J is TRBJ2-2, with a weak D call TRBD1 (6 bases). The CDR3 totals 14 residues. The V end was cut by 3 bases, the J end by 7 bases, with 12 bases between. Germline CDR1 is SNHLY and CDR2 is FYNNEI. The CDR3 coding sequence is TGTGCCAGCAGTGACGGTACAGGGTACGGGGAGCTGTTTTTT. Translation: CASSDGTGYGELFF. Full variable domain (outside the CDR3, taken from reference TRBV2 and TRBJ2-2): EPEVTQTPSHQVTQMGQEVILRCVPISNHLYFYWYRQILGQKVEFLVSFYNNEISEKSEIFDDQFSVERPDGSNFTLKIRSTKLEDSAMYFCASSDGTGYGELFFGEGSRLTVL.

In DNA, the CDR3 is TGTGCTAGTGGTTTGCAGGATGGCAATCAGCCCCAGCATTTT. Translation gives CASGLQDGNQPQHF. The chain carries TRBV12-5 and TRBJ1-5; D remains unclear. Looked up from germline, CDR1 is LGHNT and CDR2 is FRNRAP. The CDR3 is 14 amino acids. Trimming shortened V by 2 bases and J by 2 bases, and 7 bases separated the two germline ends.

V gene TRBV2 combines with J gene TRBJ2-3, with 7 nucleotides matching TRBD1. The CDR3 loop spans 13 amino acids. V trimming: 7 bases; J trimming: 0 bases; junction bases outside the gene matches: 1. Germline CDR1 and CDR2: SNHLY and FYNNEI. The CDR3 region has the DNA TGTGCCAGCACGGGACAGAGCACAGATACGCAGTATTTT. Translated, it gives CASTGQSTDTQYF. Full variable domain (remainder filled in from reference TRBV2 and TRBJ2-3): EPEVTQTPSHQVTQMGQEVILRCVPISNHLYFYWYRQILGQKVEFLVSFYNNEISEKSEIFDDQFSVERPDGSNFTLKIRSTKLEDSAMYFCASTGQSTDTQYFGPGTRLTVL.

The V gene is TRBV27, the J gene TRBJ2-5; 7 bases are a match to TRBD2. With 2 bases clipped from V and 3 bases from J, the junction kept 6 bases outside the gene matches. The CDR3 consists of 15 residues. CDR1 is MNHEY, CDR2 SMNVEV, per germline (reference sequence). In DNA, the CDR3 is TGTGCCAGCAGTTTACTAGCGGATAGAAAAGAGACCCAGTACTTC. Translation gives CASSLLADRKETQYF.

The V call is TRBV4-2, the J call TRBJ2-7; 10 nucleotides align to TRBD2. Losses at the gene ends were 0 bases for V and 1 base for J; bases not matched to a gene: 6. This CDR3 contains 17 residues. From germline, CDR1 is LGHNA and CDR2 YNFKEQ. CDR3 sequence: CASSQEARTSGSYEQYF. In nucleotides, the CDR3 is TGTGCCAGCAGCCAAGAGGCTCGGACTAGCGGATCCTACGAGCAGTACTTC.

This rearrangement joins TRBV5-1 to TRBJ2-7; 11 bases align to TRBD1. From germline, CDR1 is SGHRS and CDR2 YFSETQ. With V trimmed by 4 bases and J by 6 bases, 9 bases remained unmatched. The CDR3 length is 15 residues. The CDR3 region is CASSPRTGGFAEQYF. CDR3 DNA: TGCGCCAGCAGCCCCAGGACAGGGGGCTTTGCCGAGCAGTACTTC.

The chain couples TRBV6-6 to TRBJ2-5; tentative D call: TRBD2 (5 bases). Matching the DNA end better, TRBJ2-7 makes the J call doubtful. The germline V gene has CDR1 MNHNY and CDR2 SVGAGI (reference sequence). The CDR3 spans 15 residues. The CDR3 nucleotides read TGTGCCAGCAGTTCTAGCCGAAAGGGAGACTACGAGCAGTACTTC. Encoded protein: CASSSSRKGDYEQYF.

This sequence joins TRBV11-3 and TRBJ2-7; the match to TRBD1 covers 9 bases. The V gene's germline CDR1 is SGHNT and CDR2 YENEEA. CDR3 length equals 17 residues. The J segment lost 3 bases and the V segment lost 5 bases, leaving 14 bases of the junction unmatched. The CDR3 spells CASSPRVRDRALYEQYF. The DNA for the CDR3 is TGTGCCAGCAGCCCCAGAGTCCGGGACAGGGCTCTCTACGAGCAGTACTTC.

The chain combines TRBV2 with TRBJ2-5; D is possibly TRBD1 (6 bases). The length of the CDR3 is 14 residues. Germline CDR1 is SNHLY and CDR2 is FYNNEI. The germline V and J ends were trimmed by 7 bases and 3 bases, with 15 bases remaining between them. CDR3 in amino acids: CASTLGNREETQYF. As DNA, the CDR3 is TGTGCCAGCACTCTAGGGAACAGGGAAGAGACCCAGTACTTC.

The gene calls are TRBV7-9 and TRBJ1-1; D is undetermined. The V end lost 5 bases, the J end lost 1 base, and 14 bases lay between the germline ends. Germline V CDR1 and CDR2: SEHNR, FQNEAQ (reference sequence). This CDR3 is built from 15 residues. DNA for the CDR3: TGTGCCAGCAGCCCAGGTGATCCAACGAACACTGAAGCTTTCTTT. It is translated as CASSPGDPTNTEAFF.

The CDR3 sequence: CASSTDGLGSPLHF. Written as DNA, the CDR3 is TGTGCCAGCTCGACAGACGGTTTGGGTTCACCCCTCCACTTT. V and J are TRBV18 and TRBJ1-6; D is perhaps TRBD1 (5 bases). Germline loops: CDR1 KGHSH, CDR2 LQKENI. The CDR3 sequence is 14 residues long. Trimming pared 6 bases from V and 9 bases from J, leaving 15 bases between. Full variable domain (missing parts from reference TRBV18 and TRBJ1-6): NAGVMQNPRHLVRRRGQEARLRCSPMKGHSHVYWYRQLPEEGLKFMVYLQKENIIDESGMPKERFSAEFPKEGPSILRIQQVVRGDSAAYFCASSTDGLGSPLHFGNGTRLTVT.

CDR3 in DNA: TGTGCCAGCAGCTTAAGCGCCGGGAACACTGAAGCTTTCTTT. Its translation is CASSLSAGNTEAFF. The chain recombines TRBV7-9 with TRBJ1-1; no definite D call. The CDR3 is 14 residues long. The germline V gene has CDR1 SEHNR and CDR2 FQNEAQ (reference sequence). Trimming shortened V by 2 bases and J by 1 base, and 8 bases separated the two germline ends.

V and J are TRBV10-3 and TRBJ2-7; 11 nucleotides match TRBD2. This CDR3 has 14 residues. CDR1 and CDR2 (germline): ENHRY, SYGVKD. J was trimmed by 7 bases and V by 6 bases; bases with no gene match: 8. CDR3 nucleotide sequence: TGTGCCATCAGGATTAGCGGGAGGGCCGGGGAGCAGTACTTC. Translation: CAIRISGRAGEQYF.

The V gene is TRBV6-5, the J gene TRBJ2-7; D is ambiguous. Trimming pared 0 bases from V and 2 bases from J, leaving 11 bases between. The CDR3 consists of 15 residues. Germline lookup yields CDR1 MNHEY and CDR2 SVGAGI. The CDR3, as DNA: TGTGCCAGCAGTTACTCGTACTTGTCCGCCTACGAGCAGTACTTC. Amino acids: CASSYSYLSAYEQYF.

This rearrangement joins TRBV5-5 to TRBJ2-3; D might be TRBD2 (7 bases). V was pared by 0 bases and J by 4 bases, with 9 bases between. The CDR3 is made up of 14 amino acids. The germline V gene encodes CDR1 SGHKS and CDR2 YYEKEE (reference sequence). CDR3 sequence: CASSLVGGPDTQYF. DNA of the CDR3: TGTGCCAGCAGCTTGGTCGGGGGGCCAGATACGCAGTATTTT.

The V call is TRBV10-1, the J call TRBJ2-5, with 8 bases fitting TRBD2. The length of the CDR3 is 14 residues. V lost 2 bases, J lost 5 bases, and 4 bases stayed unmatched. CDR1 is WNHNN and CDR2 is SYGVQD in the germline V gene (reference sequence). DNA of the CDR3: TGCGCCAGCAGTGAGGGCGGGAGGCCGGAGACCCAGTACTTC. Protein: CASSEGGRPETQYF.

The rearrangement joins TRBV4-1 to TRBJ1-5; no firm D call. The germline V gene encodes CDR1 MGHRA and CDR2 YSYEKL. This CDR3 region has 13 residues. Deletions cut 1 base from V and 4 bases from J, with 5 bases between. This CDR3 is CASSQGANQPQHF. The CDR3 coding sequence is TGCGCCAGCAGCCAAGGAGCGAATCAGCCCCAGCATTTT.